The present T cell receptor beta chain was sequenced within a study of cytomegalovirus exposure and HLA in healthy donors. Whole-study findings and limits: A subsequent analysis found that TCR clusters from the first cohort also tended to co-occur in the approximately 130 validation repertoires, with around 94% of cluster scores above 0. In vitro confirmation showed three CMV-associated chains to be CMV antigen specific. There were some public TCRs occurring in many donors, but most TCR sequences were rare.

About this clone: The antigen is undetermined.

This CDR3 is 12 amino acids long. V dropped 1 base and J dropped 6 bases, with 5 bases sitting between them. Germline CDR1 is SEHNR and CDR2 is FQNEAQ (reference sequence). Assay: immunoSEQ multiplex PCR; the TCRdb copy retains only in-frame clones and omits some. This sample yields fewer than 120,000 clones, of which roughly 90% are seen a single time; over 1.3% belongs to the top ten. The source is a woman aged 25 to 39 in good health and CMV-seropositive. The specimen was PBMCs. The chain couples TRBV7-9 to TRBJ2-3; D call uncertain. The CDR3 DNA follows: TGTGCCAGCAGCTTAGGAGCGGATACGCAGTATTTT. Translated: CASSLGADTQYF. The full variable domain, in which reference TRBV7-9 and TRBJ2-3 provide the parts outside the CDR3, is DTGVSQNPRHKITKRGQNVTFRCDPISEHNRLYWYRQTLGQGPEFLTYFQNEAQLEKSRLLSDRFSAERPKGSFSTLEIQRTEQGDSAMYLCASSLGADTQYFGPGTRLTVL.